A single sample is the source of the 30 T cell receptor beta chains below, sequenced in a study of human T cells and chemical hapten exposure (dated by TCRdb to about 2021). The library was produced with RACE. TCRdb lists the instrument as NextSeq 500. TCRdb reprocessing: public reads trimmed at Q25 with fastp, clones called with MiXCR, in-frame beta chains kept. Identical CDR3 protein sequences are pooled into one entry, listed with their most common genes and DNA. For this sample there are 28,000 or so distinct CDR3 sequences; less than 8% appear just once. Almost 10% of the sample belongs to the ten largest clones. The sample's time point, from its label and the paper: healthy volunteer bleed at 2 weeks. Total RNA was isolated from unfractionated whole blood collected in Tempus Blood RNA tubes. The sequenced material came from whole blood. These receptor sequences come from a human donor in good health. Some clones in this sample may be carry-over from other donors' samples.

J is TRBJ2-1 and V is TRBV5-1; D is undetermined. Looked up from germline, CDR1 is SGHRS and CDR2 is YFSETQ. The CDR3 runs to 16 residues. Trimming pared 0 bases from V and 0 bases from J, leaving 10 bases between. In nucleotides, the CDR3 is TGCGCCAGCAGCTTGGATGCGTCTAGCTCCTACAATGAGCAGTTCTTC. This sequence encodes CASSLDASSSYNEQFF.

Many counts were recorded for this clonotype. This chain joins TRBV28 and TRBJ1-2; D ambiguous. The germline CDR1 and CDR2 sequences are MDHEN and SYDVKM. The CDR3 has 15 residues. The germline V and J ends were trimmed by 6 bases and 2 bases, with 16 bases remaining between them. In nucleotides, the CDR3 is TGTGCCAGCAGCCAGCCCCTAGCAGTAAACTATGGCTACACCTTC. Encoded protein: CASSQPLAVNYGYTF.

At least ten counts were recorded for this clonotype. The genes are TRBV12-3 or TRBV12-4 and TRBJ1-1; tentatively, D is TRBD1 (5 bases). V was clipped by 6 bases and J by 5 bases, with 22 bases between them. The CDR3 is made up of 16 amino acids. This chain's CDR3 is CASRGTTGNLGTEAFF. DNA of the CDR3: TGTGCCAGCAGGGGGACTACAGGAAATCTGGGGACTGAAGCTTTCTTT.

This clonotype occurred many times. V and J are TRBV28 and TRBJ2-3, with 9 bases that match TRBD2. The germline CDR1 and CDR2 sequences are MDHEN and SYDVKM. This CDR3 has 15 amino acids. V lost 6 bases and J lost 0; bases outside the gene matches: 4. This chain's CDR3 is CASRRTSDSTDTQYF. The CDR3 DNA follows: TGTGCCAGCAGACGGACTAGCGATAGCACAGATACGCAGTATTTT.

This clonotype was observed a handful of times. V usage is TRBV12-3 or TRBV12-4 and J usage is TRBJ2-3; D is unresolved. Trimming took off 0 bases at V and 10 bases at J, with 11 bases between the two ends. This CDR3 contains 13 residues. The CDR3 DNA reads as TGTGCCAGCAGTTTAGCGGAGATTGTGGCGCAGTATTTT. Translating gives CASSLAEIVAQYF.

This clonotype was seen at least ten times. The chain is built from TRBV20-1 and TRBJ2-7; 14 nucleotides agree with TRBD2. Germline V gene sequence: CDR1 DFQATT, CDR2 SNEGSKA (reference sequence). This CDR3 is built from 15 residues. J gave up 6 bases and V 5 bases, and 9 bases lay outside the gene matches. The CDR3 loop reads CSAQSVGLAGGEQYF. The CDR3 bases are TGCAGTGCTCAAAGCGTTGGACTAGCGGGAGGCGAGCAGTACTTC.

This clonotype has at least ten counts. The V and J genes are TRBV18 and TRBJ2-3; 8 bases line up with TRBD1. With V trimmed by 0 bases and J by 5 bases, 7 bases remained unmatched. Looked up from germline, CDR1 is KGHSH and CDR2 is LQKENI. This CDR3 is 16 amino acids long. This CDR3 reads CASSPPRTGLEDTQYF. In DNA form, the CDR3 reads TGTGCCAGCTCACCACCTCGGACAGGGCTGGAAGATACGCAGTATTTT.

Relative to its sample, this clonotype is medium-sized. The chain employs TRBV6-2 or TRBV6-3 and TRBJ1-2; weak D call: TRBD1 (6 bases). Germline values: CDR1 MNHEY, CDR2 SVGEGT. The CDR3 totals 13 residues. Trimming took 6 bases from V and 10 from J, leaving 18 bases between them. CDR3 residues: CASRFGTPNDYTF. The CDR3 region has the DNA TGTGCCAGCAGATTCGGGACACCGAACGACTACACCTTC.

This clonotype was seen more than once but under ten times. This chain connects TRBV29-1 to TRBJ2-1, with 7 bases lining up with TRBD1. The CDR3 spans 16 residues. The ends lost 3 bases at V and 8 bases at J; junction bases unmatched: 16. The germline V gene has CDR1 SQVTM and CDR2 ANQGSEA. The DNA for the CDR3 is TGCAGCGTTGATAACAGGGGCCGAACAAGTTCCGATGAGCAGTTCTTC. Translation: CSVDNRGRTSSDEQFF.

This clonotype was seen ten or more times. V usage is TRBV24-1 and J usage is TRBJ2-3; 7 bases line up with TRBD1. In germline, CDR1 is KGHDR, CDR2 SFDVKD. Losses at the gene ends were 3 bases for V and 0 bases for J; bases not matched to a gene: 8. The CDR3 totals 17 residues. The DNA of the CDR3 is TGTGCCACCAGTGATAGTGACAGGGCCTCTAGCACAGATACGCAGTATTTT. Its translation is CATSDSDRASSTDTQYF.

This clonotype was counted at least ten times. The rearrangement links TRBV12-3 or TRBV12-4 to TRBJ2-3; the D gene could be TRBD1 or TRBD2 (6 bases each). Trimming removed 6 bases at V and 6 bases at J, with 13 bases between. This CDR3 has 13 residues. The CDR3 DNA reads TGTGCCAGCAGGAGGGGGGATGTGGATACGCAGTATTTT. Encoded protein: CASRRGDVDTQYF.

This clonotype has a handful of counts. The CDR3 region has the DNA TGCGCCAGCAGCTCTTCCACAGGGACGAGAGGAAGCTACACCTTC. This translates into CASSSSTGTRGSYTF. The V gene is TRBV5-1, the J gene TRBJ1-2; possible D gene TRBD1, 6 bases. V lost 3 bases and J 9 bases, leaving 21 bases between the germline ends. Germline CDR1 SGHRS, CDR2 YFSETQ. The CDR3 extends over 15 amino acids.

Ten or more counts support this clonotype. The rearrangement links TRBV20-1 to TRBJ1-5; D uncertain. Germline values: CDR1 DFQATT, CDR2 SNEGSKA (reference sequence). The V gene lost 0 bases and the J gene lost 1 base, with 16 bases spanning the gap. The CDR3 is 17 residues long. DNA of the CDR3: TGCAGTGCTAGAGAAGGAAGTGGAGGAGGAAGCAATCAGCCCCAGCATTTT. This translates into CSAREGSGGGSNQPQHF.

This clonotype was counted only a few times. This chain links TRBV2 with TRBJ2-2; D gene uncertain. V lost 11 bases, J lost 9 bases, and 13 bases lay in between. The germline V gene has CDR1 SNHLY and CDR2 FYNNEI. The CDR3 covers 11 residues. For the CDR3, the DNA is TGTGCCTCCCGAACAGCCCGGGAGCTGTTTTTT. It codes for CASRTARELFF.

This clonotype was counted ten times or more. This chain uses TRBV11-2 with TRBJ2-7, with unresolved D. This CDR3 region has 13 residues. Germline lookup yields CDR1 SGHAT and CDR2 FQNNGV. Trimming pared 1 base from V and 3 bases from J, leaving 7 bases between. The CDR3 DNA reads as TGTGCCAGCAGCTTAGCCCCAGACTACGAGCAGTACTTC. As protein: CASSLAPDYEQYF.

As concerns this clonotype: This may arise from a read error, as a much more abundant clone is one base away. The CDR3 reads CASSLVFSGFEAFF. The CDR3 DNA follows: TGTGCCAGCAGCTTAGTATTCTCAGGGTTTGAAGCTTTCTTT. J is TRBJ1-1 and V is TRBV7-2, with D maybe TRBD1 (5 bases). This CDR3 is built from 14 residues. The V gene's germline CDR1 is SGHTA and CDR2 FQGNSA. Trimming removed 1 base from V and 7 bases from J, with 13 bases in between.

V and J are TRBV12-3 or TRBV12-4 and TRBJ1-1; D is unresolved. V was trimmed by 2 bases and J by 1 base, leaving 5 bases between them. The CDR3 has 13 amino acids. DNA of the CDR3: TGTGCCAGCAGTTTAAAAGGGAACACTGAAGCTTTCTTT. Translation: CASSLKGNTEAFF.

This clonotype was counted a few times. The rearrangement joins TRBV12-3 or TRBV12-4 to TRBJ1-1; no firm D call. CDR3 length equals 11 residues. The V end lost 4 bases, the J end lost 4 bases, and 4 bases lay between the germline ends. The CDR3 region is CASSWGTEAFF. In nucleotides, the CDR3 is TGTGCCAGCAGTTGGGGCACTGAAGCTTTCTTT.

This chain links TRBV19 with TRBJ1-1; D might be TRBD1 (5 bases). CDR1 LNHDA and CDR2 SQIVND come from the germline V gene (reference sequence). The CDR3 has 13 residues. Trimming removed 2 bases from V and 1 base from J, with 5 bases in between. The DNA for the CDR3 is TGTGCCAGTAGTATACAGGGGAACACTGAAGCTTTCTTT. Translated, it gives CASSIQGNTEAFF.

Ten or more counts support this clonotype. This sequence joins TRBV20-1 and TRBJ2-3; the D gene could be TRBD1 or TRBD2 (7 bases each). With 1 base removed from V and 4 bases from J, the gap between germline ends came to 24 bases. Per germline, CDR1 DFQATT and CDR2 SNEGSKA (reference sequence). CDR3 length: 18 residues. The CDR3 here is CSARGPGGGPLGSDTQYF. CDR3 nucleotides: TGCAGTGCTAGAGGCCCAGGGGGAGGGCCTTTAGGATCAGATACGCAGTATTTT.

Here the CDR3 reads CASILAGVSTDTQYF. In nucleotides, the CDR3 is TGTGCCAGCATCCTAGCGGGAGTATCAACAGATACGCAGTATTTT. The chain combines TRBV28 with TRBJ2-3; 10 nucleotides match TRBD2. The CDR3 consists of 15 residues. Germline lookup yields CDR1 MDHEN and CDR2 SYDVKM. The ends lost 7 bases at V and 3 bases at J; junction bases unmatched: 7.

This clonotype was picked up a small number of times. The rearrangement links TRBV15 to TRBJ1-4; D is undetermined. The length of the CDR3 is 16 residues. Trimming took 0 bases from V and 6 from J, leaving 14 bases between them. Germline V lookup: CDR1 LNHNV, CDR2 YYDKDF (reference sequence). The CDR3 reads CATSRENPGSYEKLFF. The CDR3 DNA sequence: TGTGCCACCAGCAGAGAGAACCCGGGGTCTTATGAAAAACTGTTTTTT.

The chain uses TRBV19 and TRBJ1-2, with a possible D match to TRBD1 (5 bases). V lost 2 bases to trimming and J lost 6 bases, with 19 bases between them. Looked up from germline, CDR1 is LNHDA and CDR2 is SQIVND (reference sequence). CDR3 length: 16 residues. The CDR3 spells CASSISQGQGRHGYTF. DNA of the CDR3: TGTGCCAGTAGTATAAGTCAAGGGCAGGGAAGACATGGCTACACCTTC.

This clonotype appeared a few times. The chain carries TRBV12-3 or TRBV12-4 and TRBJ1-1; 8 bases are a match to TRBD1. After removal of 6 bases from V and 3 bases from J, the junction contained 3 bases not matched to a gene. This CDR3 spans 13 amino acids. The CDR3 protein is CASRRQGYTEAFF. For the CDR3, the DNA is TGTGCCAGCAGAAGACAGGGGTACACTGAAGCTTTCTTT.

This clonotype occurred many times. This chain uses TRBV20-1 with TRBJ2-3; D uncertain. CDR3 size: 12 residues. Germline CDR1 reads DFQATT; CDR2 reads SNEGSKA (reference sequence). The V and J ends lost 6 bases and 4 bases respectively, with 11 bases between them. The CDR3 reads CSAKSMADTQYF. CDR3 nucleotides: TGCAGTGCAAAGTCTATGGCAGATACGCAGTATTTT.

This clonotype has at least ten counts. This chain connects TRBV12-3 or TRBV12-4 to TRBJ1-5, with D tentatively TRBD1 (6 bases). Trimming shortened V by 0 bases and J by 2 bases, and 11 bases separated the two germline ends. The CDR3 covers 16 residues. CDR3 sequence: CASSLAMGAGNQPQHF. CDR3 nucleotides: TGTGCCAGCAGTTTAGCGATGGGGGCGGGCAATCAGCCCCAGCATTTT.

The chain joins TRBV2 to TRBJ1-1; D is possibly TRBD1 (6 bases). CDR3 length: 13 residues. Looked up from germline, CDR1 is SNHLY and CDR2 is FYNNEI. V lost 5 bases and J 3 bases, leaving 10 bases between the germline ends. The CDR3 DNA reads TGTGCCAGCAGTCTTACAGGGTACACTGAAGCTTTCTTT. It encodes CASSLTGYTEAFF.

In its sample, this clonotype was seen many times. This chain uses TRBV27 with TRBJ2-2; D call uncertain. Trimming stripped 3 bases from V and 1 base from J, with 9 bases between. Germline lookup yields CDR1 MNHEY and CDR2 SMNVEV (reference sequence). The CDR3 has 15 residues. DNA of the CDR3: TGTGCCAGCAGTTTGTACACAGAGAACACCGGGGAGCTGTTTTTT. Translated: CASSLYTENTGELFF.

This clonotype was recorded many times. The rearrangement joins TRBV9 to TRBJ1-2, with D possibly being TRBD1 (6 bases). Germline V gene lookup returns CDR1 SGDLS and CDR2 YYNGEE. This CDR3 spans 14 amino acids. Trimming shortened V by 0 bases and J by 8 bases, and 14 bases separated the two germline ends. The CDR3 bases are TGTGCCAGCAGCGTAGATCAGGGGCAAAGGGGCTACACCTTC. It is translated as CASSVDQGQRGYTF. Full variable domain (remainder filled in from reference TRBV9 and TRBJ1-2): DSGVTQTPKHLITATGQRVTLRCSPRSGDLSVYWYQQSLDQGLQFLIQYYNGEERAKGNILERFSAQQFPDLHSELNLSSLELGDSALYFCASSVDQGQRGYTFGSGTRLTVV.

This clonotype occurred many times. The chain links TRBV20-1 to TRBJ2-7, with D maybe TRBD2 (5 bases). The CDR3 contains 13 residues. Germline CDR1 reads DFQATT; CDR2 reads SNEGSKA (reference sequence). Trimming shortened V by 5 bases and J by 0 bases, and 11 bases separated the two germline ends. CDR3 DNA: TGCAGTGCTCCTAGGACTGGCTCCTACGAGCAGTACTTC. This encodes CSAPRTGSYEQYF.